This T cell receptor beta chain was sequenced in a study of OX40 agonist ivuxolimab in advanced cancers. About the study: Patients were treated with intravenous ivuxolimab, dosed at 0.01 to 10 mg/kg and infused every 2 weeks. One hepatocellular carcinoma and a couple of cutaneous melanoma patients partially responded.

Sequencing was performed with immunoSEQ multiplex PCR; in TCRdb, only in-frame clones are kept and a portion is missing. The top ten clones hold about 4.8% of a sample with more than 55,000 clones, approximately 86% of them seen once. Patients with a history of autoimmune disease or on systemic immunosuppression were excluded. The ends lost 2 bases at V and 3 bases at J; junction bases unmatched: 1. The germline gives CDR1 GTSNPN, CDR2 SVGIG (reference sequence). The CDR3 is 13 residues long. This sequence originates from an adult with an advanced solid tumor such as melanoma, head and neck, liver or kidney cancer. The specimen comprised CD4+ or CD8+ T cells sorted from blood, sampled in a trial of the OX40 agonist ivuxolimab. V is TRBV30 and J is TRBJ2-7; TRBD1 matches at 10 bases. The CDR3 nucleotides are TGTGCCTGGAGTTGGGACAGGGGCTACGAGCAGTACTTC. This translates into CAWSWDRGYEQYF.